This entry features one T cell receptor (beta chain) sequence. Its antigen is undetermined. These data come from a study of cytomegalovirus exposure and HLA in healthy donors. Looking at the study overall: Earlier work reported 90 million to 120 million unique TCR beta sequences from 150 million to 200 million T cells.

60 Vbeta and 13 Jbeta primers were used in PCR. Sequencing was performed with immunoSEQ multiplex PCR; in TCRdb, only in-frame clones are kept and a portion is missing. Of about 83,000 clones detected, roughly 79% appear once; the ten largest clones hold 1.5% to 2%. Study-wide results and caveats: Published work reported that the classifier diagnosed cytomegalovirus status with high specificity and sensitivity. A likely sequencing artifact accounted for one observed cluster of highly shared sequence variants. In a later analysis, TCR association rates varied by HLA locus: DRB1 most, HLA-C fewest.

The clonotype comes from a woman in her 30s in good health and CMV-seronegative. Sequencing was carried out using PBMCs.

The CDR3 coding sequence is TGTGCCAGCCGGCTCGGGGGGGAGACCCAGTACTTC. This gives the protein CASRLGGETQYF. The V gene is TRBV2, the J gene TRBJ2-5, with 7 positions matching TRBD2. Unmatched junction bases numbered 5, after V lost 8 bases and J lost 5 bases. The CDR3 totals 12 residues. Germline loops: CDR1 SNHLY, CDR2 FYNNEI.